This TCR beta chain was retrieved from a study of shared clonotypes between healthy human individuals. Naive CD8 cells comprised CD45RO-negative, CCR7-positively selected cells, excluding terminally differentiated effector memory CD45RA+ cells. Clones were read by immunoSEQ multiplex PCR, and TCRdb kept only the in-frame ones, dropping some. This table holds roughly 2,000,000 clones, roughly 94% found once. Of note for this clone: Its antigen is not known.

General study points: Estimated clonotype richness was generally higher in naive than memory subsets.

This CDR3 has 15 residues. V dropped 4 bases and J dropped 8; count of bases not matched to a gene: 9. Germline CDR1 SNHLY, CDR2 FYNNEI. The chain uses TRBV2 and TRBJ2-1; 9 positions agree with TRBD2. The sequence derives from a man between 18 and 35 years old in good health. The source material was naive CD8+ T cells sorted from blood. CDR3 amino acids: CASSVVSGGFDEQFF. As DNA, the CDR3 is TGTGCCAGCAGTGTCGTTAGCGGGGGTTTCGATGAGCAGTTCTTC.